A single sample gave rise to the 30 T cell receptor beta chains below, sequenced in a study of shared T cell receptors in the human thymus. Assay used: immunoSEQ multiplex PCR; TCRdb lists only in-frame clones, some missing. The sample contains some 700,000 clones, 75% to 90% of which appear only once. These same records also appear under a second study, on human thymus T cells.

Sequenced material: thymocytes. The receptors come from a girl in the first two years of life with a congenital heart defect.

The chain uses TRBV19 and TRBJ1-2; D might be TRBD1 (6 bases). Germline V gene sequence: CDR1 LNHDA, CDR2 SQIVND (reference sequence). V gave up 2 bases and J gave up 3 bases, with 13 bases separating them. The CDR3 consists of 15 residues. The CDR3 DNA sequence: TGTGCCAGTAGTATAAAGACAGGAACGGACTATGGCTACACCTTC. This codes for CASSIKTGTDYGYTF.

The genes are TRBV4-1 and TRBJ2-5; 8 bases are shared with TRBD2. CDR1 MGHRA and CDR2 YSYEKL come from the germline V gene. The V and J ends lost 0 bases and 2 bases, in that order; junction bases with no gene match: 8. This CDR3 contains 17 residues. CDR3 protein: CASSQDGASGQQETQYF. CDR3 sequence (DNA): TGCGCCAGCAGCCAAGACGGGGCTAGCGGGCAGCAAGAGACCCAGTACTTC.

The genes are TRBV28 and TRBJ1-5; no firm D call. The CDR3 has 13 amino acids. Trimming took 3 bases from V and 0 from J, leaving 3 bases between them. Germline CDR1 is MDHEN and CDR2 is SYDVKM. CDR3 amino acids: CASSFNSNQPQHF. CDR3 nucleotide sequence: TGTGCCAGCAGTTTCAATAGCAATCAGCCCCAGCATTTT.

The chain combines TRBV6-5 with TRBJ1-2; 10 bases agree with TRBD1. The CDR3 spans 15 residues. V was pared by 6 bases and J by 4 bases, with 8 bases of the junction left unmatched. Germline values: CDR1 MNHEY, CDR2 SVGAGI. CDR3 residues: CASSGTGVFGYGYTF. CDR3 nucleotide sequence: TGTGCCAGCAGCGGGACAGGGGTATTTGGCTATGGCTACACCTTC.

The chain employs TRBV6-6 and TRBJ1-6; weak D call: TRBD1 (5 bases). Germline V gene data show CDR1 as MNHNY and CDR2 as SVGAGI (reference sequence). Trimming cost V 7 bases and J 13 bases, with 20 bases left between them. The CDR3 consists of 14 residues. CDR3 nucleotide sequence: TGTGCCAGCAACATCGGGGAGGGGTGGAGGCCCCTCCACTTT. Translated: CASNIGEGWRPLHF.

This chain uses TRBV5-1 with TRBJ2-1; tentative D call: TRBD1 (6 bases). Germline values: CDR1 SGHRS, CDR2 YFSETQ. The CDR3 loop spans 15 amino acids. Trimming pared 3 bases from V and 2 bases from J, leaving 12 bases between. The CDR3 protein is CASSWAGEAYNEQFF. The CDR3 region has the DNA TGCGCCAGCAGCTGGGCAGGGGAAGCCTACAATGAGCAGTTCTTC.

The chain links TRBV9 to TRBJ2-1; D ambiguous. V was trimmed by 4 bases and J by 9 bases, leaving 23 bases between them. Looked up from germline, CDR1 is SGDLS and CDR2 is YYNGEE. The CDR3 length is 16 residues. The CDR3 is CASSLGNSPLLGEQFF. In DNA, the CDR3 is TGTGCCAGCAGCCTAGGGAACAGTCCCCTTTTAGGTGAGCAGTTCTTC. Drawing the rest from reference TRBV9 and TRBJ2-1, the complete variable domain is DSGVTQTPKHLITATGQRVTLRCSPRSGDLSVYWYQQSLDQGLQFLIQYYNGEERAKGNILERFSAQQFPDLHSELNLSSLELGDSALYFCASSLGNSPLLGEQFFGPGTRLTVL.

Note on this clone: A read error may produce the germline difference seen at one junction end. The V call is TRBV4-3, the J call TRBJ2-2, with a possible D match to TRBD1 (5 bases). Germline V lookup: CDR1 LGHNA, CDR2 YSLEER. This CDR3 region has 15 residues. The CDR3 DNA is TGCGCCAGCAGCCAAAGCAGACAGAACGCCGGGGAGCTGTTTTTT. This codes for CASSQSRQNAGELFF.

The rearrangement links TRBV10-3 to TRBJ1-1, with D possibly matching TRBD1 (5 bases). CDR3 length: 18 residues. Trimming took 2 bases from V and 2 from J, leaving 21 bases between them. Germline assignment: CDR1 ENHRY and CDR2 SYGVKD. Written as DNA, the CDR3 is TGTGCCATCAGTGAGGGGGCGGAGCCCAAATTGTACAACACTGAAGCTTTCTTT. It specifies CAISEGAEPKLYNTEAFF.

The chain combines TRBV21-1 with TRBJ1-5; whether TRBD1, the table's D call, matches the DNA was not checked. TRBV21-1 is described as a pseudogene. This CDR3 is 17 amino acids long. CDR3 coding DNA: TGTGCCAGCAGCACCTTTCCGGCAGGGTTGAGCAATCAGCCCCAGCATTTT. Translating it yields CASSTFPAGLSNQPQHF.

The V gene is TRBV19, the J gene TRBJ1-1; possible D gene TRBD1, 6 bases. The CDR3 spans 15 residues. Germline CDR1 is LNHDA and CDR2 is SQIVND (reference sequence). Trimming left V 4 bases short and J 7 bases short, with 19 bases between. Here the CDR3 reads CASSKGGSGNHEAFF. The CDR3, as DNA: TGTGCCAGTAGTAAAGGGGGTTCGGGGAACCATGAAGCTTTCTTT. Based on the CDR3 plus reference TRBV19 and TRBJ1-1, the full variable domain is DGGITQSPKYLFRKEGQNVTLSCEQNLNHDAMYWYRQDPGQGLRLIYYSQIVNDFQKGDIAEGYSVSREKKESFPLTVTSAQKNPTAFYLCASSKGGSGNHEAFFGQGTRLTVV.

This clone has more than one count but fewer than ten. The rearrangement uses TRBV6-1 and TRBJ1-5; the D gene is possibly TRBD1 (6 bases). Germline lookup yields CDR1 MNHNS and CDR2 SASEGT. Trimming removed 1 base from V and 7 bases from J, with 17 bases in between. This CDR3 contains 16 residues. CDR3 sequence (DNA): TGTGCCAGCAGTGAAGTTTGGGGACACGCAGGCCAGCCCCAGCATTTT. It codes for CASSEVWGHAGQPQHF.

The rearrangement links TRBV5-1 to TRBJ2-1, with TRBD2 matching over 15 bases. The J segment lost 3 bases and the V segment lost 4 bases, leaving 14 bases of the junction unmatched. Germline loops: CDR1 SGHRS, CDR2 YFSETQ. The CDR3 is 20 residues long. DNA for the CDR3: TGCGCCAGCAGCCGCTTGACCGGGACTAGCGGGGGGACTTTCTACAATGAGCAGTTCTTC. Its protein is CASSRLTGTSGGTFYNEQFF.

The gene calls are TRBV29-1 and TRBJ1-1; perhaps TRBD1 as D (5 bases). Germline lookup yields CDR1 SQVTM and CDR2 ANQGSEA. The V end was cut by 1 base, the J end by 5 bases, with 14 bases between. CDR3 length: 14 amino acids. In nucleotides, the CDR3 is TGCAGCGTTGAAGGACACCGACGGGGGACTGAAGCTTTCTTT. Translation: CSVEGHRRGTEAFF.

This chain joins TRBV27 and TRBJ2-5; 12 bases match TRBD2. The CDR3 loop spans 19 amino acids. Germline V gene data show CDR1 as MNHEY and CDR2 as SMNVEV (reference sequence). Trimming removed 0 bases from V and 4 bases from J; junction bases left unmatched: 12. This chain's CDR3 is CASSLSNYGTSGGRETQYF. The CDR3 DNA follows: TGTGCCAGCAGTTTATCGAACTATGGTACTAGCGGGGGGAGAGAGACCCAGTACTTC.

This clone was observed a single time. V usage is TRBV9 and J usage is TRBJ2-7; 7 nucleotides align to TRBD2. V shed 0 bases, J shed 3 bases, and the junction held 6 bases outside the gene matches. In germline, CDR1 is SGDLS, CDR2 YYNGEE. This CDR3 is built from 15 residues. The CDR3, as DNA: TGTGCCAGCAGCGTAGAAGAGGGAGGGAACTACGAGCAGTACTTC. It translates to CASSVEEGGNYEQYF.

The chain joins TRBV27 to TRBJ1-2, with D perhaps TRBD1 (6 bases). The length of the CDR3 is 16 residues. Trimming shortened V by 2 bases and J by 1 base, and 14 bases separated the two germline ends. Germline V gives CDR1 MNHEY, CDR2 SMNVEV (reference sequence). This CDR3 is CASSLSGQNVNYGYTF. CDR3 in DNA: TGTGCCAGCAGTTTAAGCGGACAGAACGTTAACTATGGCTACACCTTC.

This chain joins TRBV6-6 and TRBJ1-1; maybe TRBD1 (5 bases). V was clipped by 11 bases and J by 9 bases, with 13 bases between them. This CDR3 has 10 amino acids. The germline V gene has CDR1 MNHNY and CDR2 SVGAGI (reference sequence). This chain's CDR3 is CASEQGKAFF. The CDR3 DNA reads TGTGCCTCAGAGCAGGGCAAAGCTTTCTTT.

The chain has TRBV5-1 and TRBJ1-2; 7 bases match TRBD1. V shed 4 bases, J shed 0 bases, and the junction held 9 bases outside the gene matches. Per germline, CDR1 SGHRS and CDR2 YFSETQ. The CDR3 sequence is 16 residues long. The CDR3 coding sequence is TGCGCCAGCAGCCAAAGTTCAGGGACAGCTAACTATGGCTACACCTTC. Translating gives CASSQSSGTANYGYTF.

The chain is built from TRBV2 and TRBJ2-1; 13 positions agree with TRBD2. Germline CDR1 reads SNHLY; CDR2 reads FYNNEI. The CDR3 sequence is 14 residues long. V dropped 7 bases and J dropped 8; count of bases not matched to a gene: 5. This CDR3 is CASKLAGGRDEQFF. In DNA, the CDR3 is TGTGCCAGCAAACTAGCGGGGGGGCGGGATGAGCAGTTCTTC.

This clone showed up just a few times. This rearrangement joins TRBV15 to TRBJ2-7; 7 bases match TRBD1. CDR1 and CDR2 (germline): LNHNV, YYDKDF (reference sequence). With V trimmed by 2 bases and J by 1 base, 17 bases remained unmatched. CDR3 size: 19 residues. CDR3 sequence: CATSRSRDSLNEVSYEQYF. DNA for the CDR3: TGTGCCACCAGCAGATCCCGGGACAGCCTTAATGAGGTTTCCTACGAGCAGTACTTC.

In its sample, this clone was seen once. The chain has TRBV5-4 and TRBJ1-6; D remains unclear. Trimming removed 1 base from V and 0 bases from J, with 11 bases in between. There are 17 residues in the CDR3. CDR1 is SGHNT, CDR2 YYREEE, per germline (reference sequence). CDR3 sequence reads: CASSLYLTSSYNSPLHF. Written as DNA, the CDR3 is TGTGCCAGCAGCTTGTACCTCACCAGCTCCTATAATTCACCCCTCCACTTT.

The CDR3 nucleotides read TGTGCCAGCAGTAACGCTGGGGGCGGCCTTGAAGCTTTCTTT. It codes for CASSNAGGGLEAFF. The gene calls are TRBV6-5 and TRBJ1-1, with D maybe TRBD1 (6 bases). From germline, CDR1 is MNHEY and CDR2 SVGAGI. V lost 5 bases, J lost 7 bases, and 17 bases lay in between. The CDR3 loop spans 14 amino acids.

The chain couples TRBV29-1 to TRBJ1-3; 7 bases agree with TRBD1. CDR3 size: 16 residues. CDR1 is SQVTM, CDR2 ANQGSEA, per germline. The ends lost 6 bases at V and 9 bases at J; junction bases unmatched: 20. CDR3 protein: CSVGSNDREADCTIYF. The CDR3 region has the DNA TGCAGCGTGGGGTCAAACGACAGGGAGGCTGATTGCACCATATATTTT.

This clone was observed a single time. The chain couples TRBV4-2 to TRBJ2-7, with TRBD2 matching over 9 bases. V gave up 6 bases and J gave up 2 bases; unmatched junction bases: 11. The CDR3 has 16 residues. CDR1 is LGHNA, CDR2 YNFKEQ, per germline. CDR3 in amino acids: CASSQPRSGGPYEQYF. CDR3 in DNA: TGTGCCAGCAGTCAACCCCGTAGCGGGGGCCCCTACGAGCAGTACTTC.

This clone showed up just a few times. V usage is TRBV6-1 and J usage is TRBJ1-6, with a possible D match to TRBD1 (5 bases). V was shortened by 4 bases and J by 9 bases, with 7 bases between the two germline ends. Germline V gene sequence: CDR1 MNHNS, CDR2 SASEGT. The CDR3 consists of 12 residues. The chain's CDR3 is CASSGTISPLHF. CDR3 nucleotide sequence: TGTGCCAGCAGTGGGACAATTTCACCCCTCCACTTT.

This clone has just one count. V and J are TRBV13 and TRBJ2-1, with D possibly TRBD2 on 7 matching bases. Germline loops: CDR1 PRHDT, CDR2 FYEKMQ (reference sequence). The CDR3 totals 19 residues. Trimming removed 5 bases from V and 0 bases from J, with 23 bases in between. The CDR3 DNA follows: TGTGCCAGCAGCCCGAGGTTAGGCGGGGGCCCCAGCTCCTACAATGAGCAGTTCTTC. It codes for CASSPRLGGGPSSYNEQFF.

The chain carries TRBV30 and TRBJ1-2, with 8 bases fitting TRBD1. Germline values: CDR1 GTSNPN, CDR2 SVGIG (reference sequence). V lost 0 bases to trimming and J lost 5 bases; unmatched junction nucleotides: 11. The CDR3 contains 16 residues. For the CDR3, the DNA is TGTGCCTGGAGTGTCGGTCTTGGACAGGGACGATATGGCTACACCTTC. As protein: CAWSVGLGQGRYGYTF.

This clone has just a few counts. The rearrangement uses TRBV11-2 and TRBJ2-7; 9 bases are a match to TRBD1. With V trimmed by 0 bases and J by 2 bases, 11 bases remained unmatched. CDR3 size: 18 residues. Germline CDR1 reads SGHAT; CDR2 reads FQNNGV. For the CDR3, the DNA is TGTGCCAGCAGCTTAGACCCGATACTTGACAGGGGGGCCTACGAGCAGTACTTC. Translated, it gives CASSLDPILDRGAYEQYF.

This clone has a single count. V is TRBV9 and J is TRBJ1-4; 9 bases match TRBD1. The CDR3 covers 15 residues. Looked up from germline, CDR1 is SGDLS and CDR2 is YYNGEE. V shed 0 bases, J shed 8 bases, and the junction held 5 bases outside the gene matches. CDR3 residues: CASSVADRGFEKLFF. The CDR3 region has the DNA TGTGCCAGCAGCGTAGCGGACAGGGGTTTCGAAAAACTGTTTTTT.